The clone carrying this T cell receptor (beta chain) was observed a handful of times. The germline gives CDR1 SEHNR, CDR2 FQNEAQ (reference sequence). V was cut by 8 bases and J by 8 bases, with 19 bases left in between. The CDR3 extends over 14 amino acids. The data belong to a study of naive and memory T cell subsets. The beta constant-region primer was an equimolar mix of two oligonucleotides covering TRBC1 and TRBC2. The ligated cDNA underwent four PCR rounds using SP2 and nested alpha and beta constant-region primers. TCRdb reanalysed the UMI-ligation and nested PCR reads using MiXCR and keeps one entry per CDR3 protein. Among more than 2,500 distinct CDR3 sequences listed, around 5.2% were seen once.

This receptor was taken from a human donor in good health. The chain combines TRBV7-9 with TRBJ2-4; D is undetermined. Sequencing was carried out using CD4+ TEMRA cells from blood. Subset indicated: effector memory re-expressing CD45RA, CD45RA+ CD27-. CDR3 coding DNA: TGTGCCAGCTCTACGGGTGGCAGTATGGACATTCAGTACTTC. Amino acids: CASSTGGSMDIQYF.